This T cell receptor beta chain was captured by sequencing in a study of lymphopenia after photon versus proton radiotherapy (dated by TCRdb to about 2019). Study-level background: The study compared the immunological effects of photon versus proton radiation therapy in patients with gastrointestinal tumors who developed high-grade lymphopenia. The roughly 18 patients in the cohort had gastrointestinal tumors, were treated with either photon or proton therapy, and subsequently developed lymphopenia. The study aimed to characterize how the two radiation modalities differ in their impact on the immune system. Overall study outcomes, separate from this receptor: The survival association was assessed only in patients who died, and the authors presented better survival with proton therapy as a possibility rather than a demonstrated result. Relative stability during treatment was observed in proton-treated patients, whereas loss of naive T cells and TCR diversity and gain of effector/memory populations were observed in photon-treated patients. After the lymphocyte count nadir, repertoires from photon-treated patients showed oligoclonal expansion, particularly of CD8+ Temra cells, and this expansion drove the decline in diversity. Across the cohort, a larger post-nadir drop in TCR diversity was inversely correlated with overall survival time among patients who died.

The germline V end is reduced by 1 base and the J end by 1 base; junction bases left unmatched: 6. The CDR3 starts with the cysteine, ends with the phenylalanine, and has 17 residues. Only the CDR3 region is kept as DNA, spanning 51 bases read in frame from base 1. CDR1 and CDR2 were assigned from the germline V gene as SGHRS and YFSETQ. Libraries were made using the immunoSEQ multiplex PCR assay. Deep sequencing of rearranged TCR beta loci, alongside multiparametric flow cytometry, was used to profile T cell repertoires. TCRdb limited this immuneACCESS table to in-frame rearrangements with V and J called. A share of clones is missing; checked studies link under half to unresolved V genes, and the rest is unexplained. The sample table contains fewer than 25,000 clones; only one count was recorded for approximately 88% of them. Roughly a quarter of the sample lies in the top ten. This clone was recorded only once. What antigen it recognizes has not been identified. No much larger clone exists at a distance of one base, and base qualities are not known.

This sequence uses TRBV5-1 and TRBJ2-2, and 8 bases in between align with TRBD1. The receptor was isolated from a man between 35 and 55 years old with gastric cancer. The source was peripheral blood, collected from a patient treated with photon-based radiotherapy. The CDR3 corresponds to CASSLRGQGVNTGELFF. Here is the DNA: TGCGCCAGCAGCTTGCGCGGACAGGGCGTGAACACCGGGGAGCTGTTTTTT.